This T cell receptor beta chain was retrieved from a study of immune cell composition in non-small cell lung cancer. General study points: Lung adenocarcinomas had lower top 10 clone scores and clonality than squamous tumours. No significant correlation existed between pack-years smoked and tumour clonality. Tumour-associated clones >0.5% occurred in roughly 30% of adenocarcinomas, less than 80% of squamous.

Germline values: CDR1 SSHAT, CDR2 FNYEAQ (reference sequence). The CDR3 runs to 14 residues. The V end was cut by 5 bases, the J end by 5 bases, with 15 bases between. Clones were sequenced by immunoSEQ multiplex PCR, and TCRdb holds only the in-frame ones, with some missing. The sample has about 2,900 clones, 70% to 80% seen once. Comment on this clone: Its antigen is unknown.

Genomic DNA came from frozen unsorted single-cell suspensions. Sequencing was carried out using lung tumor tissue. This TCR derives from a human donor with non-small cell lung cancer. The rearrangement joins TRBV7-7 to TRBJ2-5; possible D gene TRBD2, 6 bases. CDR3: CASSLGPGGETQYF. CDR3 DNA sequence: TGTGCCAGCAGCCTAGGGCCCGGAGGGGAGACCCAGTACTTC.